This TCR beta chain was observed in a study of OX40 agonist ivuxolimab in advanced cancers. General study points: On average, CD8+ T cells showed a greater number of expanded clones than CD4+.

Some clones are missing from TCRdb's copy, which holds only in-frame ones; the method was immunoSEQ multiplex PCR. This sample carries about 53,000 clones, approximately 84% of them seen once, and the ten largest clones take roughly an eighth. The CDR3 covers 13 residues. The J segment lost 8 bases and the V segment lost 0 bases, leaving 2 bases of the junction unmatched. CDR1 SGHRS and CDR2 YFSETQ come from the germline V gene. Of note for this clone: The antigen is not known.

The sample here was CD4+ or CD8+ T cells sorted from blood, taken in a trial of the OX40 agonist ivuxolimab. The receptor was derived from an adult with an advanced solid tumor such as melanoma, head and neck, liver or kidney cancer. The chain joins TRBV5-1 to TRBJ2-3; 8 bases are a match to TRBD1. CDR3 in DNA: TGCGCCAGCAGCTTGGCAGGGGGCGGTACGCAGTATTTT. Its protein is CASSLAGGGTQYF.